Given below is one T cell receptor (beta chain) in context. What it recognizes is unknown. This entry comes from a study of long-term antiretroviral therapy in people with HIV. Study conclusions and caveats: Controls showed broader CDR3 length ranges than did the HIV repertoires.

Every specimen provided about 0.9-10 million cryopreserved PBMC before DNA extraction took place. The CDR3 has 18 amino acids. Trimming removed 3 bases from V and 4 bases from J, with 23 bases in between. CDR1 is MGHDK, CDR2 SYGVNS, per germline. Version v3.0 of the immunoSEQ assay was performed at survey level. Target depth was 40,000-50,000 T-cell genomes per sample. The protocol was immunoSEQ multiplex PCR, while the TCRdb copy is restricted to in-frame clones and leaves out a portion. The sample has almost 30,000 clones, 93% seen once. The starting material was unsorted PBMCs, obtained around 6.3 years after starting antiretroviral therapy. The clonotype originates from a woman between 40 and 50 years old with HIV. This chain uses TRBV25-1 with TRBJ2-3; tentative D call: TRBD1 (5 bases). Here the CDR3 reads CASSDRVIGVTDSDTQYF. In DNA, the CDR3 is TGTGCCAGCAGTGACCGTGTTATAGGGGTGACAGATTCAGATACGCAGTATTTT.